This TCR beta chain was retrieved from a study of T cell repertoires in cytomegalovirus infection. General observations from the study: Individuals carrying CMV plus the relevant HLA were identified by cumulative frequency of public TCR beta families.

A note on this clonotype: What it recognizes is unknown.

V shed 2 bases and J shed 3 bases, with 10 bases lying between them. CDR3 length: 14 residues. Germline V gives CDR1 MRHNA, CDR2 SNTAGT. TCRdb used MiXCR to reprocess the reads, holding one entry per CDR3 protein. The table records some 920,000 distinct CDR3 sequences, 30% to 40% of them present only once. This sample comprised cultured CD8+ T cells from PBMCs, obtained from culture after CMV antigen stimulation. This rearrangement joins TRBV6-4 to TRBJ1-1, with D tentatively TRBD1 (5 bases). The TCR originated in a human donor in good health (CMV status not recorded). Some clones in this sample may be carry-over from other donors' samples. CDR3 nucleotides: TGTGCCAGCAGTGACGGGGCCATGGACACTGAAGCTTTCTTT. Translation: CASSDGAMDTEAFF.